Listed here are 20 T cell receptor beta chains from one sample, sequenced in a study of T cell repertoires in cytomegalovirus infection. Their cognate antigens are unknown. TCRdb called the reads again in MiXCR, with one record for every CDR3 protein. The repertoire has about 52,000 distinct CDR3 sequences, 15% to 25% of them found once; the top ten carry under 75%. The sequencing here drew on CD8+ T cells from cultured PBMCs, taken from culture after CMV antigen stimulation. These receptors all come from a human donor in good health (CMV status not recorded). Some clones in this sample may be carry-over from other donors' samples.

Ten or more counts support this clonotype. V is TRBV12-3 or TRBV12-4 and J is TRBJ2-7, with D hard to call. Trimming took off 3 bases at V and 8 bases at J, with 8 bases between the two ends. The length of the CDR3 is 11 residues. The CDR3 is CASSFERKQYF. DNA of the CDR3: TGTGCCAGCAGTTTCGAGAGAAAGCAGTACTTC.

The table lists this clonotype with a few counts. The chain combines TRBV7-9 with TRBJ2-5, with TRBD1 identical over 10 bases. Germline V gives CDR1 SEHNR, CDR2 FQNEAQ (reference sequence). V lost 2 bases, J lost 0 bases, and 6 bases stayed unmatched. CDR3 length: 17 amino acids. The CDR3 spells CASSLPGGTGDQETQYF. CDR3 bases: TGTGCCAGCAGCTTACCCGGAGGGACAGGGGACCAAGAGACCCAGTACTTC.

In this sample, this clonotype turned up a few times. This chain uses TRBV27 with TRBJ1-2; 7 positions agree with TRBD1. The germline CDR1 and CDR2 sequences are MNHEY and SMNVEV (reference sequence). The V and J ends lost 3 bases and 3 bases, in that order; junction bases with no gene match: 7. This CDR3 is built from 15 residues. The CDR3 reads CASSFNRGRDYGYTF. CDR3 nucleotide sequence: TGTGCCAGCAGTTTCAATAGGGGGCGAGACTATGGCTACACCTTC.

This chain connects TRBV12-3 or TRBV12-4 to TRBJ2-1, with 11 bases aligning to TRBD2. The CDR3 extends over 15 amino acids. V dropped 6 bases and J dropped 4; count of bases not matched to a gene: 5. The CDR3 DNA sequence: TGTGCCAGCAGCTGGGGGACTAGCGGTTACAATGAGCAGTTCTTC. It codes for CASSWGTSGYNEQFF.

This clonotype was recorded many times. The CDR3 sequence: CASSPYGRLEQYF. The CDR3 DNA reads TGTGCCAGCAGCCCCTACGGTAGATTGGAGCAGTACTTC. The chain uses TRBV7-2 and TRBJ2-7; D call uncertain. The CDR3 has 13 residues. V lost 5 bases to trimming and J lost 7 bases, with 15 bases between them. CDR1 and CDR2 (germline): SGHTA, FQGNSA.

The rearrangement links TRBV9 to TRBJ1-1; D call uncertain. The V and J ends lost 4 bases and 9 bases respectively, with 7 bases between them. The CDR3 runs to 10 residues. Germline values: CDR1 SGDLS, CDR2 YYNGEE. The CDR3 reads CASSPRKAFF. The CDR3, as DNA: TGTGCCAGCAGCCCCCGGAAAGCTTTCTTT.

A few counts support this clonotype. The CDR3 sequence is CASSEFGDSFYEQYF. CDR3 nucleotide sequence: TGTGCCAGCAGTGAATTCGGGGACAGCTTTTACGAGCAGTACTTC. The rearrangement uses TRBV6-1 and TRBJ2-7, with TRBD1 matching 7 bases. Germline CDR1 is MNHNS and CDR2 is SASEGT. Trimming at V came to 2 bases and at J to 4 bases, leaving 8 bases not matched to a gene. CDR3 length: 15 amino acids.

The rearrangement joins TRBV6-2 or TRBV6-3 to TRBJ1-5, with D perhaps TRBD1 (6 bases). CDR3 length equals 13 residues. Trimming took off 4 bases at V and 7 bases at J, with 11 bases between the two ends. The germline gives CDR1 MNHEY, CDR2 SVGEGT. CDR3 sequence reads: CASSSTGSQPQHF. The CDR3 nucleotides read TGTGCCAGCAGTTCCACAGGGAGCCAGCCCCAGCATTTT.

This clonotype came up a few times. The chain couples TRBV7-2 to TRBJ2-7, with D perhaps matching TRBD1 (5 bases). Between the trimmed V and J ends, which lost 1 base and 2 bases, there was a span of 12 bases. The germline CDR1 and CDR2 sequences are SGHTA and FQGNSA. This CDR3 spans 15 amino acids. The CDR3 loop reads CASSLDPGKPYEQYF. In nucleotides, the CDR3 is TGTGCCAGCAGCTTAGATCCAGGGAAACCCTACGAGCAGTACTTC.

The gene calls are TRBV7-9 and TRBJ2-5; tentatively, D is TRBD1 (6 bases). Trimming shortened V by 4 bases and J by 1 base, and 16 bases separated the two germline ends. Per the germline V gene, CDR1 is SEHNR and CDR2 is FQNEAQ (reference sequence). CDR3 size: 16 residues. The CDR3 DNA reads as TGTGCCAGCAGCTCTCCTACCTCAGGGGTCCAAGAGACCCAGTACTTC. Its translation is CASSSPTSGVQETQYF.

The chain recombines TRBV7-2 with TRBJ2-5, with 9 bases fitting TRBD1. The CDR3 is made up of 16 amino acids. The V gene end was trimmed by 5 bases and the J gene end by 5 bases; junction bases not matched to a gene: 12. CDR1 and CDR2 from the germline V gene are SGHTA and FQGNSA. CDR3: CASSETGTGLVETQYF. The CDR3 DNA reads TGTGCCAGCAGCGAAACCGGGACAGGGTTGGTGGAGACCCAGTACTTC.

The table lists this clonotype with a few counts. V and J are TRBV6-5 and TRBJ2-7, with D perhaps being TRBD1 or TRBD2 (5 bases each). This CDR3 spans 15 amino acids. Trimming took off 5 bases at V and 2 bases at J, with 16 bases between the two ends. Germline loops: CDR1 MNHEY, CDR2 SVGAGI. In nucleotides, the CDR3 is TGTGCCAGCAGTCCCGGGACGACGGTCACCTACGAGCAGTACTTC. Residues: CASSPGTTVTYEQYF.

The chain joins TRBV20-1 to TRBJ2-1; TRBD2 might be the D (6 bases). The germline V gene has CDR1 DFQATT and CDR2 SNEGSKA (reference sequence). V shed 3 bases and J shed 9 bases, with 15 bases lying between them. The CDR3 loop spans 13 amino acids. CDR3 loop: CSARGGFMGEQFF. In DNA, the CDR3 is TGCAGTGCTAGGGGGGGATTCATGGGTGAGCAGTTCTTC.

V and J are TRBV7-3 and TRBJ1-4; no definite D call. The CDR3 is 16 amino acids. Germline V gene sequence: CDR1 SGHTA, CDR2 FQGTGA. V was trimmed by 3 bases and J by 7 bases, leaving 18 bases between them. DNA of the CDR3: TGTGCCAGCAGCTTGATCCCCCGCGTCGGAGGTGAAAAACTGTTTTTT. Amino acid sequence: CASSLIPRVGGEKLFF.

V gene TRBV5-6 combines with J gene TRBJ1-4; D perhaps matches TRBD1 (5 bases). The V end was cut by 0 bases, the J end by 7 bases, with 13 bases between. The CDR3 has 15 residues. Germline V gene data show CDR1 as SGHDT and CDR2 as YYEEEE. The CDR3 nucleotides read TGTGCCAGCAGCTTGGATGGGGGGAGTCGTGAAAAACTGTTTTTT. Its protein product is CASSLDGGSREKLFF. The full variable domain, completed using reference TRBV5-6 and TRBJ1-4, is DAGVTQSPTHLIKTRGQQVTLRCSPKSGHDTVSWYQQALGQGPQFIFQYYEEEERQRGNFPDRFSGHQFPNYSSELNVNALLLGDSALYLCASSLDGGSREKLFFGSGTQLSVL.

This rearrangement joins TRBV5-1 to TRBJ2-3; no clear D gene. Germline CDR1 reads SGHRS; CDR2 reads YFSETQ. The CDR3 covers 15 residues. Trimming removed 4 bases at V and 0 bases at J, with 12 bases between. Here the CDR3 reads CASSPRLDSTDTQYF. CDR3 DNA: TGCGCCAGCAGCCCTCGACTGGATAGCACAGATACGCAGTATTTT.

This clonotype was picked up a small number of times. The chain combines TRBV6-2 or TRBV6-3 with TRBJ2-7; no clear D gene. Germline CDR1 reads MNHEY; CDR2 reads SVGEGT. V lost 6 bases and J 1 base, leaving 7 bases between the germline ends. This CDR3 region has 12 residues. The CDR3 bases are TGTGCCAGCAGGGTACGATCCTACGAGCAGTACTTC. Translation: CASRVRSYEQYF.

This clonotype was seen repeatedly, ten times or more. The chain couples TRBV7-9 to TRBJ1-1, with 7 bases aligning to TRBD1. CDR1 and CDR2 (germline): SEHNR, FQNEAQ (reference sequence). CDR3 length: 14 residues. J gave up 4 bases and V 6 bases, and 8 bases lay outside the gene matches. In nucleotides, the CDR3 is TGTGCCAGCAGACCAGAGACAGGGTTCACTGAAGCTTTCTTT. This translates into CASRPETGFTEAFF.

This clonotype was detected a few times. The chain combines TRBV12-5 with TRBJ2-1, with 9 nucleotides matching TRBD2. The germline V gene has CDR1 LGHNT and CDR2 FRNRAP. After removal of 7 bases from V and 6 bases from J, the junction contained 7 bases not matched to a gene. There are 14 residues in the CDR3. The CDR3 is CASAPGTSPNEQFF. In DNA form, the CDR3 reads TGTGCTAGTGCCCCCGGGACTAGCCCCAATGAGCAGTTCTTC.

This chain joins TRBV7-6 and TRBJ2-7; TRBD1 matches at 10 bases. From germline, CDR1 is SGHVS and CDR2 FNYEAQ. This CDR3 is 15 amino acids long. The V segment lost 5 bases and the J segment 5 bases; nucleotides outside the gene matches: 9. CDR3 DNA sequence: TGTGCCAGCAGCAGTAGACAGGGGGCGAAGAACGAGCAGTACTTC. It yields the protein CASSSRQGAKNEQYF.